These 19 T cell receptor beta chains originate from one sample sequenced in a study of identical twins (dated by TCRdb to the mid-2010s). The library was generated by 5' RACE. The data were produced on an Illumina HiSeq 2000. The public reads were reprocessed in TCRdb via fastp at Q25 and MiXCR, keeping in-frame beta chains. Rows merge per CDR3 protein into single entries with the most common DNA and genes. The sample profile shows around 500,000 distinct CDR3 sequences; 14% of them were found once. Of the sample, around 0.48% is held by the ten largest clones. These data are also associated with another study on yellow fever vaccine responses in identical twins.

The specimen sequenced was CD4+ T cells sorted from blood. The receptors were gathered from a woman aged 18-29 years in good health.

This clonotype was picked up a small number of times. J is TRBJ2-2 and V is TRBV6-2 or TRBV6-3; 10 bases map to TRBD2. The CDR3 covers 15 residues. The J segment lost 5 bases and the V segment lost 7 bases, leaving 7 bases of the junction unmatched. CDR1 MNHEY and CDR2 SVGEGT come from the germline V gene. In DNA, the CDR3 is TGTGCCAGCATCAGACTAGCGGGTTTAACCGGGGAGCTGTTTTTT. This encodes CASIRLAGLTGELFF.

The chain couples TRBV18 to TRBJ1-4; 10 bases fit TRBD1. This CDR3 has 14 amino acids. The V segment lost 3 bases and the J segment 8 bases; nucleotides outside the gene matches: 3. Germline loops: CDR1 KGHSH, CDR2 LQKENI. DNA of the CDR3: TGTGCCAGCTCACCGGGGACAGGGGAAGAAAAACTGTTTTTT. It translates to CASSPGTGEEKLFF.

The chain combines TRBV6-2 or TRBV6-3 with TRBJ2-1, with 9 nucleotides matching TRBD2. This CDR3 comprises 16 residues. Germline loops: CDR1 MNHEY, CDR2 SVGEGT. Trimming took 2 bases from V and 4 from J; bases not matched to a gene: 6. DNA for the CDR3: TGTGCCAGCAGTTACCTTCCTAGCGGGGTATACAATGAGCAGTTCTTC. It codes for CASSYLPSGVYNEQFF.

The V gene is TRBV6-2 or TRBV6-3, the J gene TRBJ1-2, with D tentatively TRBD1 (5 bases). Germline V lookup: CDR1 MNHEY, CDR2 SVGEGT. Trimming removed 7 bases from V and 8 bases from J, with 17 bases in between. This CDR3 contains 13 residues. The CDR3 sequence: CASTLQRTSGYTF. CDR3 coding DNA: TGTGCCAGCACCCTACAACGGACATCGGGCTACACCTTC.

This sequence joins TRBV6-2 or TRBV6-3 and TRBJ2-1, with 12 bases fitting TRBD2. This CDR3 has 14 amino acids. V lost 5 bases and J lost 9; bases outside the gene matches: 5. CDR1 and CDR2 (germline): MNHEY, SVGEGT. The CDR3 sequence is CASSPSGGAGEQFF. The CDR3 region has the DNA TGTGCCAGCAGTCCTAGCGGGGGGGCCGGTGAGCAGTTCTTC.

At least ten counts were recorded for this clonotype. The genes are TRBV29-1 and TRBJ2-5; TRBD1 agrees at 12 bases. J was trimmed by 4 bases and V by 6 bases; bases with no gene match: 3. The CDR3 length is 13 residues. CDR1 is SQVTM and CDR2 is ANQGSEA in the germline V gene. As DNA, the CDR3 is TGCAGCGTCCGGGACAGGGGGCGAGAGACCCAGTACTTC. This gives the protein CSVRDRGRETQYF.

The genes are TRBV28 and TRBJ2-4; TRBD2 is a possible D gene (6 bases). Trimming shortened V by 8 bases and J by 7 bases, and 12 bases separated the two germline ends. This CDR3 spans 12 amino acids. The germline V gene has CDR1 MDHEN and CDR2 SYDVKM. DNA for the CDR3: TGTGCCAGCGAGTCAGGAGGGAACATTCAGTACTTC. Protein sequence: CASESGGNIQYF.

J is TRBJ2-3 and V is TRBV11-2; D not certain. V gave up 1 base and J gave up 7 bases, with 6 bases separating them. From germline, CDR1 is SGHAT and CDR2 FQNNGV. The CDR3 extends over 12 amino acids. DNA for the CDR3: TGTGCCAGCAGCTTAGTCGGTAATACGCAGTATTTT. Translated, it gives CASSLVGNTQYF.

The chain has TRBV7-3 and TRBJ2-7; TRBD1 matches at 8 bases. V gave up 1 base and J gave up 3 bases; unmatched junction bases: 2. The CDR3 extends over 14 amino acids. CDR1 is SGHTA and CDR2 is FQGTGA in the germline V gene. CDR3 sequence reads: CASSLMGQDYEQYF. CDR3 nucleotide sequence: TGTGCCAGCAGCTTAATGGGACAGGACTACGAGCAGTACTTC.

J is TRBJ2-3 and V is TRBV7-8; 8 bases agree with TRBD2. The germline CDR1 and CDR2 sequences are SGHVS and FQNEAQ. V was clipped by 6 bases and J by 5 bases; unmatched bases: 7. The CDR3 sequence is 14 residues long. The CDR3 region is CASRPRLALDTQYF. The CDR3 DNA reads as TGTGCCAGCAGACCTCGACTAGCGCTAGATACGCAGTATTTT.

The chain links TRBV6-5 to TRBJ2-7; D gene unclear. Trimming removed 0 bases at V and 2 bases at J, with 11 bases between. The CDR3 is 15 amino acids. CDR1 MNHEY and CDR2 SVGAGI come from the germline V gene. For the CDR3, the DNA is TGTGCCAGCAGTTACTCGAGAGGCCAGACCTACGAGCAGTACTTC. This sequence encodes CASSYSRGQTYEQYF.

This clonotype was counted only a few times. V usage is TRBV27 and J usage is TRBJ2-1; TRBD2 matches 8 bases. CDR3 length: 15 residues. CDR1 MNHEY and CDR2 SMNVEV come from the germline V gene (reference sequence). Trimming removed 6 bases from V and 8 bases from J; junction bases left unmatched: 12. In DNA, the CDR3 is TGTGCCAGCAGCCCAATCGGGAGGGCCGTGTATGAGCAGTTCTTC. It translates to CASSPIGRAVYEQFF.

This clonotype was detected only a few times. CDR3 DNA sequence: TGCAGTGCTAGTTCCGAGAGTGAGCAGTTCTTC. Translation gives CSASSESEQFF. This chain links TRBV20-1 with TRBJ2-1, with D unresolved. Between the trimmed V and J ends, which lost 3 bases and 9 bases, there was a span of 9 bases. CDR1 is DFQATT, CDR2 SNEGSKA, per germline (reference sequence). The CDR3 contains 11 residues.

This clonotype occurred a few times. This chain connects TRBV7-9 to TRBJ2-1; 8 bases fit TRBD2. Germline assignment: CDR1 SEHNR and CDR2 FQNEAQ (reference sequence). V gave up 2 bases and J gave up 6 bases; unmatched junction bases: 6. This CDR3 is built from 15 residues. DNA of the CDR3: TGTGCCAGCAGCTTACAGGGGACTAGTGCCAATGAGCAGTTCTTC. This encodes CASSLQGTSANEQFF.

This clonotype was observed once. This chain joins TRBV6-5 and TRBJ2-1, with 13 bases aligning to TRBD2. Per germline, CDR1 MNHEY and CDR2 SVGAGI. The CDR3 spans 19 residues. J was trimmed by 10 bases and V by 2 bases; bases with no gene match: 17. The CDR3 DNA reads as TGTGCCAGCAGTTACCACTCAAACCCACTAGCGGGGGGGCTAGGAGAGCAGTTCTTC. Encoded protein: CASSYHSNPLAGGLGEQFF.

This clonotype has a handful of counts. This chain connects TRBV29-1 to TRBJ1-5; 9 bases are shared with TRBD1. CDR1 SQVTM and CDR2 ANQGSEA come from the germline V gene. The CDR3 sequence is 14 residues long. The J segment lost 4 bases and the V segment lost 7 bases, leaving 8 bases of the junction unmatched. The CDR3 region has the DNA TGCAGCGCATCACAGGGGGCCGGGAATCAGCCCCAGCATTTT. It yields the protein CSASQGAGNQPQHF.

The chain is built from TRBV3-1 and TRBJ2-2; D remains ambiguous. Trimming removed 2 bases from V and 8 bases from J, with 3 bases in between. The CDR3 extends over 11 amino acids. Germline CDR1 LGHDT, CDR2 YNNKEL (reference sequence). The CDR3 here is CASSQQGELFF. The CDR3 nucleotides read TGTGCCAGCAGCCAACAGGGGGAGCTGTTTTTT.

This chain uses TRBV12-3 or TRBV12-4 with TRBJ2-3; 13 nucleotides line up with TRBD2. The ends lost 5 bases at V and 6 bases at J; junction bases unmatched: 5. This CDR3 has 15 residues. In DNA form, the CDR3 reads TGTGCCAGCAGTCGGACTAGCGGGAGTGTCGATACGCAGTATTTT. Its translation: CASSRTSGSVDTQYF.

This clonotype was observed a handful of times. This sequence joins TRBV7-2 and TRBJ2-1; D is uncertain. This CDR3 is 15 amino acids long. Germline V gene data show CDR1 as SGHTA and CDR2 as FQGNSA. V was cut by 1 base and J by 8 bases, with 15 bases left in between. The CDR3 region is CASSLVSHRRDEQFF. The CDR3 nucleotides are TGTGCCAGCAGCTTAGTTAGCCACCGTCGGGATGAGCAGTTCTTC. Full variable domain (remainder filled in from reference TRBV7-2 and TRBJ2-1): GAGVSQSPSNKVTEKGKDVELRCDPISGHTALYWYRQSLGQGLEFLIYFQGNSAPDKSGLPSDRFSAERTGGSVSTLTIQRTQQEDSAVYLCASSLVSHRRDEQFFGPGTRLTVL.